The rows below give T cell receptor beta chains drawn from one sample of a study of cytomegalovirus exposure and HLA in healthy donors. Method: immunoSEQ multiplex PCR; TCRdb's copy keeps in-frame clones and lacks some. In the table there are 100,000 or so clones, approximately 83% of which are singletons. The sample was PBMCs. These receptors came from a man aged 18 to 29 in good health and CMV-seronegative. Each CDR3 is given with its conserved first and last residue. The order of the fields is CDR3 protein, CDR3 DNA, D gene, V gene, J gene, clone size. A D gene is named only where the DNA matches it firmly. Size values are once, few and many counts, or a class for expanded clones, and some rows have none.

cdr3_aa: CASSLPPGRNSPLHF
cdr3_nt: TGTGCCAGCAGCTTGCCGCCGGGTCGTAATTCACCCCTCCACTTT
d_call: NA
v_call: TRBV5-4
j_call: TRBJ1-6
clone_size: NA

cdr3_aa: CASSHGQSNQPQHF
cdr3_nt: TGTGCCAGCAGTCATGGACAGAGCAATCAGCCCCAGCATTTT
d_call: NA
v_call: TRBV27
j_call: TRBJ1-5
clone_size: NA

cdr3_aa: CASSSTGGQPQHF
cdr3_nt: TGTGCCAGCAGTTCAACAGGGGGACAGCCCCAGCATTTT
d_call: TRBD1
v_call: TRBV27
j_call: TRBJ1-5
clone_size: NA

cdr3_aa: CASSSTDTQYF
cdr3_nt: TGTGCCAGCAGTTCTACAGATACGCAGTATTTT
d_call: NA
v_call: TRBV27
j_call: TRBJ2-3
clone_size: NA

cdr3_aa: CTSSLGSGSSDTQYF
cdr3_nt: TGTACCAGCAGCTTAGGAAGCGGGAGTTCAGATACGCAGTATTTT
d_call: TRBD2
v_call: TRBV7-2
j_call: TRBJ2-3
clone_size: NA

cdr3_aa: CASTKGLAGGPWTQYF
cdr3_nt: TGTGCCAGTACCAAGGGACTAGCGGGAGGGCCGTGGACGCAGTATTTT
d_call: TRBD2
v_call: TRBV19
j_call: TRBJ2-3
clone_size: NA

cdr3_aa: CASSSGLVPDTQYF
cdr3_nt: TGTGCCAGCAGCTCAGGATTAGTACCAGATACGCAGTATTTT
d_call: NA
v_call: TRBV7-9
j_call: TRBJ2-3
clone_size: NA

cdr3_aa: CASSLSSGKGEQYF
cdr3_nt: TGTGCCAGCAGCTTGTCTAGCGGTAAGGGCGAGCAGTACTTC
d_call: TRBD2
v_call: TRBV11-2
j_call: TRBJ2-7
clone_size: NA

cdr3_aa: CASSQDRFGNTEAFF
cdr3_nt: TGCGCCAGCAGCCAAGATCGCTTCGGGAACACTGAAGCTTTCTTT
d_call: NA
v_call: TRBV4-3
j_call: TRBJ1-1
clone_size: NA

cdr3_aa: CASSLAGASGSTDTQYF
cdr3_nt: TGTGCCAGCAGCTTGGCCGGGGCTAGCGGGAGCACAGATACGCAGTATTTT
d_call: TRBD2
v_call: TRBV5-4
j_call: TRBJ2-3
clone_size: NA

cdr3_aa: CASSTLGTSGRRSYNEQFF
cdr3_nt: TGTGCCAGTAGCACCCTCGGGACTAGCGGGAGACGGTCCTACAATGAGCAGTTCTTC
d_call: TRBD2
v_call: TRBV19
j_call: TRBJ2-1
clone_size: NA

cdr3_aa: CASKEGAISGYTF
cdr3_nt: TGTGCCAGCAAAGAGGGGGCGATTTCTGGCTACACCTTC
d_call: TRBD1
v_call: TRBV27
j_call: TRBJ1-2
clone_size: NA

cdr3_aa: CASSRDRGKTQYF
cdr3_nt: TGTGCCAGCAGTAGGGACAGGGGAAAGACCCAGTACTTC
d_call: TRBD1
v_call: TRBV2
j_call: TRBJ2-5
clone_size: NA

cdr3_aa: CASSAGVEQPQHF
cdr3_nt: TGTGCCAGCTCCGCAGGGGTAGAGCAGCCCCAGCATTTT
d_call: NA
v_call: TRBV18
j_call: TRBJ1-5
clone_size: NA

cdr3_aa: CASWDPGRRHSNQPQHF
cdr3_nt: TGTGCCAGCTGGGATCCGGGGAGGCGTCATAGCAATCAGCCCCAGCATTTT
d_call: NA
v_call: TRBV28
j_call: TRBJ1-5
clone_size: few

cdr3_aa: CASSFSRFNEQFF
cdr3_nt: TGTGCCAGCAGTTTTTCCAGGTTCAATGAGCAGTTCTTC
d_call: NA
v_call: TRBV27
j_call: TRBJ2-1
clone_size: NA

cdr3_aa: CASSLDRQQYGYTF
cdr3_nt: TGTGCCAGCAGCTTAGACAGGCAGCAGTATGGCTACACCTTC
d_call: NA
v_call: TRBV21-1
j_call: TRBJ1-2
clone_size: NA

cdr3_aa: CASSLTSGTDTQYF
cdr3_nt: TGTGCCAGCAGCTTGACTAGCGGGACAGATACGCAGTATTTT
d_call: TRBD2
v_call: TRBV7-2
j_call: TRBJ2-3
clone_size: NA

cdr3_aa: CASSDDGAGKMNTEAFF
cdr3_nt: TGTGCCAGCAGCGATGACGGTGCGGGGAAAATGAACACTGAAGCTTTCTTT
d_call: NA
v_call: TRBV5-6
j_call: TRBJ1-1
clone_size: NA

cdr3_aa: CASSPRFGDQPQHF
cdr3_nt: TGTGCCAGCTCACCACGTTTCGGGGATCAGCCCCAGCATTTT
d_call: NA
v_call: TRBV18
j_call: TRBJ1-5
clone_size: few

cdr3_aa: CASSPVTGPYGYTF
cdr3_nt: TGTGCCAGTAGCCCCGTCACAGGGCCCTATGGCTACACCTTC
d_call: NA
v_call: TRBV19
j_call: TRBJ1-2
clone_size: NA

cdr3_aa: CATQPGLGTGELFF
cdr3_nt: TGTGCCACACAACCGGGACTTGGGACCGGGGAGCTGTTTTTT
d_call: NA
v_call: TRBV6-6
j_call: TRBJ2-2
clone_size: few

cdr3_aa: CASSERQQDFLNTEAFF
cdr3_nt: TGTGCCAGCAGTGAGAGACAGCAGGATTTTTTGAACACTGAAGCTTTCTTT
d_call: NA
v_call: TRBV2
j_call: TRBJ1-1
clone_size: NA

cdr3_aa: CASSLDPVNTEAFF
cdr3_nt: TGTGCCAGCAGCTTAGATCCGGTGAACACTGAAGCTTTCTTT
d_call: NA
v_call: TRBV11-2
j_call: TRBJ1-1
clone_size: NA

cdr3_aa: CAANSQRESDEQYF
cdr3_nt: TGTGCCGCAAACAGCCAGCGGGAGTCGGACGAGCAGTACTTC
d_call: TRBD2
v_call: TRBV30
j_call: TRBJ2-7
clone_size: NA

cdr3_aa: CASSQDHEAGTKGTQYF
cdr3_nt: TGCGCCAGCAGCCAAGATCACGAGGCGGGAACCAAAGGGACGCAGTATTTT
d_call: NA
v_call: TRBV4-3
j_call: TRBJ2-3
clone_size: NA

cdr3_aa: CASSLHRGPTANEQYF
cdr3_nt: TGTGCCAGCAGCCTCCACAGAGGGCCAACTGCCAACGAGCAGTACTTC
d_call: NA
v_call: TRBV7-8
j_call: TRBJ2-7
clone_size: NA

cdr3_aa: CASMIGAVNTIYF
cdr3_nt: TGTGCCAGCATGATTGGGGCAGTTAACACCATATATTTT
d_call: NA
v_call: TRBV7-2
j_call: TRBJ1-3
clone_size: NA

cdr3_aa: CASSPGGQGRSEQYF
cdr3_nt: TGTGCCAGCAGCCCAGGTGGACAGGGGAGGAGCGAGCAGTACTTC
d_call: TRBD1
v_call: TRBV9
j_call: TRBJ2-7
clone_size: once

cdr3_aa: CASSQTGGGTGEQYF
cdr3_nt: TGTGCCAGCAGCCAGACCGGGGGGGGAACGGGCGAGCAGTACTTC
d_call: TRBD2
v_call: TRBV14
j_call: TRBJ2-7
clone_size: few

cdr3_aa: CASAPTSGDPQGYF
cdr3_nt: TGTGCCAGCGCACCGACTAGCGGGGACCCCCAGGGGTACTTC
d_call: TRBD2
v_call: TRBV18
j_call: TRBJ2-7
clone_size: few

cdr3_aa: CASSLGQGVAYEQYF
cdr3_nt: TGTGCCAGCAGCTTAGGACAGGGGGTGGCCTACGAGCAGTACTTC
d_call: TRBD1
v_call: TRBV7-7
j_call: TRBJ2-7
clone_size: NA

cdr3_aa: CASRLGGTANTGELFF
cdr3_nt: TGTGCCAGCAGATTGGGGGGAACAGCGAACACCGGGGAGCTGTTTTTT
d_call: NA
v_call: TRBV2
j_call: TRBJ2-2
clone_size: many

cdr3_aa: CASSPRQGTYNEQFF
cdr3_nt: TGTGCCAGCAGTCCCAGACAGGGGACCTACAATGAGCAGTTCTTC
d_call: TRBD1
v_call: TRBV27
j_call: TRBJ2-1
clone_size: NA

cdr3_aa: CASSPRLAGFAYEQYF
cdr3_nt: TGTGCCAGCAGCCCACGACTAGCGGGATTCGCCTACGAGCAGTACTTC
d_call: TRBD2
v_call: TRBV9
j_call: TRBJ2-7
clone_size: once

cdr3_aa: CASSATNQKQYF
cdr3_nt: TGTGCCAGTAGTGCCACTAACCAGAAGCAGTACTTC
d_call: NA
v_call: TRBV19
j_call: TRBJ2-7
clone_size: NA

cdr3_aa: CASSIRGTDLDYGYTF
cdr3_nt: TGTGCCAGTAGTATCCGCGGGACAGACCTGGACTATGGCTACACCTTC
d_call: TRBD1
v_call: TRBV19
j_call: TRBJ1-2
clone_size: NA

cdr3_aa: CASSRMGQGWTGELFF
cdr3_nt: TGTGCCAGCAGCCGTATGGGGCAGGGGTGGACCGGGGAGCTGTTTTTT
d_call: NA
v_call: TRBV11-2
j_call: TRBJ2-2
clone_size: once

cdr3_aa: CASDSGQGLSPLHF
cdr3_nt: TGTGCCAGCGACTCCGGACAGGGACTTTCACCCCTCCACTTT
d_call: TRBD1
v_call: TRBV6-5
j_call: TRBJ1-6
clone_size: once

cdr3_aa: CASSLQQGAQTGELFF
cdr3_nt: TGTGCCAGCAGCTTACAACAGGGGGCGCAAACCGGGGAGCTGTTTTTT
d_call: TRBD1
v_call: TRBV7-2
j_call: TRBJ2-2
clone_size: few

cdr3_aa: CASSSTSYEQYF
cdr3_nt: TGTGCCAGCAGTTCCACTAGCTACGAGCAGTACTTC
d_call: NA
v_call: TRBV27
j_call: TRBJ2-7
clone_size: few

cdr3_aa: CASSLPAGTSSEQYF
cdr3_nt: TGTGCCAGCAGCCTCCCTGCCGGGACTAGCAGCGAGCAGTACTTC
d_call: TRBD2
v_call: TRBV7-2
j_call: TRBJ2-7
clone_size: NA

cdr3_aa: CASNRDRGYGYTF
cdr3_nt: TGTGCCAGCAACCGGGACAGGGGGTATGGCTACACCTTC
d_call: TRBD1
v_call: TRBV6-6
j_call: TRBJ1-2
clone_size: NA

cdr3_aa: CASGPGQLNTEAFF
cdr3_nt: TGTGCTAGTGGACCGGGACAGTTGAACACTGAAGCTTTCTTT
d_call: TRBD1
v_call: TRBV12-5
j_call: TRBJ1-1
clone_size: NA

cdr3_aa: CASSVGQGANTGELFF
cdr3_nt: TGTGCCAGCAGCGTAGGGCAAGGGGCGAACACCGGGGAGCTGTTTTTT
d_call: NA
v_call: TRBV9
j_call: TRBJ2-2
clone_size: once

cdr3_aa: CASSLERGISTEAFF
cdr3_nt: TGTGCCAGCAGCTTGGAAAGGGGGATTAGCACTGAAGCTTTCTTT
d_call: NA
v_call: TRBV5-6
j_call: TRBJ1-1
clone_size: NA

cdr3_aa: CASSVEPEMETQYF
cdr3_nt: TGTGCCAGCAGCGTGGAGCCGGAGATGGAGACCCAGTACTTC
d_call: NA
v_call: TRBV9
j_call: TRBJ2-5
clone_size: NA

cdr3_aa: CASSDSINQPQHF
cdr3_nt: TGTGCCAGCTCTGACAGCATCAATCAGCCCCAGCATTTT
d_call: NA
v_call: TRBV18
j_call: TRBJ1-5
clone_size: few

cdr3_aa: CSVELAGYNEQFF
cdr3_nt: TGCAGCGTTGAACTAGCGGGCTACAATGAGCAGTTCTTC
d_call: TRBD2
v_call: TRBV29-1
j_call: TRBJ2-1
clone_size: NA

cdr3_aa: CASSGSGISSYNEQFF
cdr3_nt: TGCGCCAGCAGCGGTAGCGGGATTAGCTCCTACAATGAGCAGTTCTTC
d_call: TRBD2
v_call: TRBV10-2
j_call: TRBJ2-1
clone_size: NA

cdr3_aa: CASNQALAGVPHPRKFF
cdr3_nt: TGCGCCAGCAACCAAGCCCTAGCGGGTGTTCCTCACCCCCGTAAGTTCTTC
d_call: TRBD2
v_call: TRBV5-1
j_call: TRBJ2-1
clone_size: NA

cdr3_aa: CASIKQGPRGYTEAFF
cdr3_nt: TGTGCCAGCATCAAACAGGGGCCCCGTGGGTACACTGAAGCTTTCTTT
d_call: TRBD1
v_call: TRBV6-6
j_call: TRBJ1-1
clone_size: few

cdr3_aa: CASSDLAGETDTQYF
cdr3_nt: TGTGCCAGCAGCGACCTAGCGGGCGAGACAGATACGCAGTATTTT
d_call: TRBD2
v_call: TRBV9
j_call: TRBJ2-3
clone_size: few